A single sample is the source of the 19 T cell receptor beta chains below, sequenced in a study of blood T cell repertoires in COVID-19. Produced via immunoSEQ multiplex PCR; TCRdb's table is partial and in-frame only. The sample lists a few hundred thousand clones, 80% to 90% occurring once. The sequencing input was PBMCs or T cells enriched from blood (not recorded which). These receptors were obtained from a woman in her forties or fifties who had been exposed to COVID-19.

The chain carries TRBV12-5 and TRBJ1-1; D gene unclear. Germline V CDR1 and CDR2: LGHNT, FRNRAP. The CDR3 contains 13 residues. V gave up 0 bases and J gave up 5 bases, with 7 bases separating them. The CDR3 DNA reads TGTGCTAGTGGTTTGGTCGCAGGAACTGAAGCTTTCTTT. Translating gives CASGLVAGTEAFF.

The gene calls are TRBV7-9 and TRBJ1-1; D gene unclear. Germline V gene data show CDR1 as SEHNR and CDR2 as FQNEAQ (reference sequence). The germline V and J ends were trimmed by 1 base and 1 base, with 10 bases remaining between them. The CDR3 sequence is 15 residues long. The CDR3 loop is CASSLGRTTNTEAFF. The CDR3 coding sequence is TGTGCCAGCAGCTTAGGTCGGACTACGAACACTGAAGCTTTCTTT.

The J gene is TRBJ1-1, the V gene TRBV13; D not certain. The CDR3 loop spans 14 amino acids. Trimming removed 3 bases from V and 2 bases from J, with 10 bases in between. Per the germline V gene, CDR1 is PRHDT and CDR2 is FYEKMQ (reference sequence). The chain's CDR3 is CASSLGGINTEAFF. CDR3 bases: TGTGCCAGCAGCTTGGGAGGGATCAACACTGAAGCTTTCTTT.

This clone was found once. The chain employs TRBV29-1 and TRBJ2-2; D ambiguous. Deletions cut 7 bases from V and 0 bases from J, with 9 bases between. The CDR3 loop spans 13 amino acids. Looked up from germline, CDR1 is SQVTM and CDR2 is ANQGSEA. The CDR3 reads CSGLEANTGELFF. Written as DNA, the CDR3 is TGCAGCGGGCTAGAAGCGAACACCGGGGAGCTGTTTTTT.

This clone was seen once. This chain links TRBV2 with TRBJ1-1, with no clear D. This CDR3 has 15 residues. V lost 8 bases and J 4 bases, leaving 20 bases between the germline ends. Germline lookup yields CDR1 SNHLY and CDR2 FYNNEI. CDR3 region: CASRRYIAPFTEAFF. The CDR3 region has the DNA TGTGCCAGCCGACGCTACATAGCCCCATTCACTGAAGCTTTCTTT.

The J gene is TRBJ1-2, the V gene TRBV19; D gene unclear. The V end lost 4 bases, the J end lost 4 bases, and 16 bases lay between the germline ends. Germline CDR1 is LNHDA and CDR2 is SQIVND (reference sequence). CDR3 length: 15 amino acids. Written as DNA, the CDR3 is TGTGCCAGTAGTAGGGCCTCCACCTTGGGCTATGGCTACACCTTC. Its protein is CASSRASTLGYGYTF.

The gene calls are TRBV6-6 and TRBJ1-5; 7 nucleotides match TRBD1. The CDR3 runs 13 residues. Germline CDR1 is MNHNY and CDR2 is SVGAGI (reference sequence). The V and J ends lost 4 bases and 7 bases, in that order; junction bases with no gene match: 4. CDR3 region: CASSSTGNQPQHF. CDR3 coding DNA: TGTGCCAGCAGTTCGACAGGGAACCAGCCCCAGCATTTT.

The chain joins TRBV9 to TRBJ2-2; unclear D gene. CDR3 size: 14 residues. The germline V gene encodes CDR1 SGDLS and CDR2 YYNGEE. V lost 0 bases and J lost 4, with 7 bases in between. DNA of the CDR3: TGTGCCAGCAGCGTAGAGCACGGCACCGGGGAGCTGTTTTTT. Protein: CASSVEHGTGELFF.

Many counts were recorded for this clone. CDR3 nucleotides: TGTGCCAGCAGCTTACAGGAATCTGGGGCCAACGTCCTGACTTTC. Its protein is CASSLQESGANVLTF. This chain connects TRBV7-2 to TRBJ2-6; no definite D call. The CDR3 runs 15 residues. The V gene's germline CDR1 is SGHTA and CDR2 FQGNSA. With 2 bases removed from V and 1 base from J, the gap between germline ends came to 6 bases.

This sequence joins TRBV27 and TRBJ1-2, with D perhaps TRBD1 (5 bases). The CDR3 extends over 15 amino acids. CDR1 is MNHEY and CDR2 is SMNVEV in the germline V gene (reference sequence). Trimming left V 2 bases short and J 4 bases short, with 14 bases between. The CDR3 region has the DNA TGTGCCAGCAGTTTACGGGGGGATAGAGTCTATGGCTACACCTTC. This codes for CASSLRGDRVYGYTF.

The chain recombines TRBV6-1 with TRBJ1-2; D is unclear. CDR1 and CDR2 from the germline V gene are MNHNS and SASEGT. There are 14 residues in the CDR3. V shed 0 bases and J shed 4 bases, with 9 bases lying between them. The chain's CDR3 is CASSEANGSYGYTF. CDR3 in DNA: TGTGCCAGCAGTGAAGCAAACGGGTCCTATGGCTACACCTTC.

The V call is TRBV9, the J call TRBJ2-1; unclear D gene. The CDR3 runs 15 residues. The V gene lost 0 bases and the J gene lost 0 bases, with 7 bases spanning the gap. CDR1 is SGDLS, CDR2 YYNGEE, per germline. CDR3 amino acids: CASSVGSSSYNEQFF. As DNA, the CDR3 is TGTGCCAGCAGCGTAGGTTCGAGCTCCTACAATGAGCAGTTCTTC.

The chain combines TRBV18 with TRBJ2-3; TRBD2 matches 9 bases. J lost 8 bases, V lost 6 bases, and 15 bases had no gene match. Germline CDR1 reads KGHSH; CDR2 reads LQKENI. The CDR3 sequence is 16 residues long. For the CDR3, the DNA is TGTGCCAGCTCTCCGGTCCCGGGACTAGCCATGACTACGCAGTATTTT. Protein product: CASSPVPGLAMTTQYF.

The chain has TRBV7-9 and TRBJ1-2, with a weak D call TRBD1 (5 bases). Trimming took off 2 bases at V and 0 bases at J, with 7 bases between the two ends. The CDR3 is 14 residues long. Per germline, CDR1 SEHNR and CDR2 FQNEAQ (reference sequence). CDR3 protein: CASSLRGTNYGYTF. The CDR3 nucleotides are TGTGCCAGCAGCTTACGGGGGACTAACTATGGCTACACCTTC.

In this sample, this clone turned up once. The chain recombines TRBV2 with TRBJ2-1, with 13 bases fitting TRBD2. CDR3 size: 15 residues. Germline CDR1 and CDR2: SNHLY and FYNNEI. Losses at the gene ends were 5 bases for V and 7 bases for J; bases not matched to a gene: 5. This CDR3 reads CASSSLAGGINEQFF. CDR3 nucleotides: TGTGCCAGCAGTTCACTAGCGGGGGGGATAAATGAGCAGTTCTTC.

This clone was seen a single time. The chain recombines TRBV2 with TRBJ1-4; D is possibly TRBD1 (6 bases). Trimming took 6 bases from V and 10 from J, leaving 15 bases between them. Germline CDR1 is SNHLY and CDR2 is FYNNEI. This CDR3 is built from 13 residues. The CDR3 protein is CASRETGQGKLFF. DNA for the CDR3: TGTGCCAGCAGGGAAACAGGGCAGGGAAAACTGTTTTTT.

V gene TRBV5-1 combines with J gene TRBJ2-1, with 8 bases matching TRBD2. Germline V gene sequence: CDR1 SGHRS, CDR2 YFSETQ. The length of the CDR3 is 15 residues. With 4 bases clipped from V and 7 bases from J, the junction kept 10 bases outside the gene matches. This chain's CDR3 is CASSPGTSRGNEQFF. The DNA of the CDR3 is TGCGCCAGCAGCCCGGGGACTAGTCGAGGGAATGAGCAGTTCTTC.

This chain links TRBV19 with TRBJ1-1; TRBD1 matches at 7 bases. The V gene end was trimmed by 5 bases and the J gene end by 10 bases; junction bases not matched to a gene: 4. The CDR3 has 11 amino acids. Germline V gene data show CDR1 as LNHDA and CDR2 as SQIVND (reference sequence). In DNA, the CDR3 is TGTGCCAGTAGTTACGGGACAGCAGCTTTCTTT. This codes for CASSYGTAAFF.

The chain links TRBV25-1 to TRBJ1-4, with TRBD1 matching 8 bases. V trimming: 6 bases; J trimming: 7 bases; junction bases outside the gene matches: 10. This CDR3 is built from 15 residues. Per germline, CDR1 MGHDK and CDR2 SYGVNS. CDR3 in DNA: TGTGCCAGCAGGCCCCCGGGACAGGTGTTTGAAAAACTGTTTTTT. It translates to CASRPPGQVFEKLFF. The entire variable domain, with the rest obtained from reference TRBV25-1 and TRBJ1-4, is as follows: EADIYQTPRYLVIGTGKKITLECSQTMGHDKMYWYQQDPGMELHLIHYSYGVNSTEKGDLSSESTVSRIRTEHFPLTLESARPSHTSQYLCASRPPGQVFEKLFFGSGTQLSVL.